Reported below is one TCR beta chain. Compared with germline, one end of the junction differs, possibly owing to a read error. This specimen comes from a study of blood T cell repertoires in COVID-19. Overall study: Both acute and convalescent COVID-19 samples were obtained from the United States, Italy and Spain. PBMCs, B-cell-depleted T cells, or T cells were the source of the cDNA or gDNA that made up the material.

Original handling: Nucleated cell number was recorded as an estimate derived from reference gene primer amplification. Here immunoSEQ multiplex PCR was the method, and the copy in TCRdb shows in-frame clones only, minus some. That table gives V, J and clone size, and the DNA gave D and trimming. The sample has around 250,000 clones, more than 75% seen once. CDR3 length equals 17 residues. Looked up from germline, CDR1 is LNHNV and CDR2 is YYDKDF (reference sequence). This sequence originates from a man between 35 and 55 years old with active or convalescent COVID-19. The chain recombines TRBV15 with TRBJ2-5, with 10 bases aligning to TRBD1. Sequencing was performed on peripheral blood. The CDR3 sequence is CATSRDRGTGTPETQYF. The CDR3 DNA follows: TGTGCCACAAGCAGGGACAGGGGAACTGGGACCCCAGAGACCCAGTACTTC.